The sequence of this T cell receptor (beta chain) was determined in a study of CD8 T cells in ankylosing spondylitis. This clonotype was observed a few times. Its target is not known. V lost 4 bases and J lost 6, with 10 bases in between. CDR3 size: 13 residues. Germline V CDR1 and CDR2: SGHTA, FQGNSA. General observations from the study: Eight highly homologous variants made up a TCR beta motif, and this motif appeared characteristic of ankylosing spondylitis blood.

Each CDR3 protein is one row after TCRdb ran MiXCR on the 5' RACE reads. The sample lists 400,000 or so distinct CDR3 sequences, 25% to 30% seen once, with under 0.9% in the top ten. Sequenced: blood, either unsorted or a sorted T cell fraction (not recorded which). The clonotype comes from a male donor with ankylosing spondylitis. The J gene is TRBJ2-1, the V gene TRBV7-2; no reliable D call. CDR3 protein: CASSSRTGNEQFF. DNA of the CDR3: TGTGCCAGCAGCTCGAGGACGGGCAATGAGCAGTTCTTC.